This record covers a single TCR beta chain. What it binds is unknown. The data are from a study of OX40 agonist ivuxolimab in advanced cancers. Study-wide background: With ivuxolimab, an agonistic anti-OX40 (CD134) antibody, patients were treated. With a range of roughly 20 to 80, age averaged about 59 years, and 65% to 90% were male. Overall study findings and caveats: Clonal expansion by week 6 occurred in CD4+ and CD8+ blood T cells (at 0.1 to 3.0 mg/kg).

The data were produced by immunoSEQ multiplex PCR, yet TCRdb's version contains in-frame clones alone and is incomplete. This table holds 75,000 to 100,000 clones, roughly 80% found once. The V gene's germline CDR1 is SGHAT and CDR2 FQNNGV. The CDR3 covers 13 residues. V lost 2 bases and J 1 base, leaving 3 bases between the germline ends. This rearrangement joins TRBV11-2 to TRBJ2-1; D is unresolved. Sequencing was performed on CD4+ or CD8+ T cells sorted from blood, taken in a trial of the OX40 agonist ivuxolimab. This TCR was sampled from an adult with an advanced solid tumor such as melanoma, head and neck, liver or kidney cancer. The CDR3 loop reads CASSLSSYNEQFF. CDR3 nucleotide sequence: TGTGCCAGCAGCTTAAGTTCCTACAATGAGCAGTTCTTC.